This TCR beta chain came from a study of blood T cell repertoires in COVID-19. Study-level background: Sources were T cells, B-cell-depleted T cells, or PBMCs; the material itself was cDNA or gDNA.

The assay was immunoSEQ multiplex PCR, and TCRdb's table has in-frame clones only and misses some. This table has hundreds of thousands of clones, around 89% appearing once. Each recovered donor of Cohort 3 presented with two negative PCRs, clearance, or symptom resolution. Per germline, CDR1 LGHDT and CDR2 YNNKEL (reference sequence). V dropped 1 base and J dropped 8 bases, with 9 bases sitting between them. The CDR3 runs 13 residues. The sample taken for sequencing was PBMCs or T cells enriched from blood (not recorded which). The V call is TRBV3-1 (or the pseudogene TRBV3-2), the J call TRBJ2-1; unclear D gene. This receptor was obtained from a man aged 25 to 45 who had recovered from COVID-19. CDR3 amino acids: CASSQVKYHEQFF. DNA of the CDR3: TGTGCCAGCAGCCAAGTAAAATATCATGAGCAGTTCTTC.